The 31 T cell receptor beta chains below all came from one sample that was sequenced in a study of neurological immune-mediated disorders. Indicated time point: longitudinal time-point 1 (baseline). TCRdb re-called the 5' RACE reads with MiXCR, one entry per CDR3 protein. The profile shows fewer than 90,000 distinct CDR3 sequences, roughly 10% of them singletons. Sequencing used PBMCs. The receptors were sampled from a man under 40 in good health.

This clonotype has more than one count but fewer than ten. The gene calls are TRBV4-1 and TRBJ2-5; TRBD2 is a possible D gene (7 bases). Trimming removed 4 bases from V and 11 bases from J, with 23 bases in between. CDR1 is MGHRA, CDR2 YSYEKL, per germline. CDR3 length equals 15 residues. This chain's CDR3 is CASSPQGQGGANQYF. CDR3 coding DNA: TGCGCCAGCAGCCCCCAGGGGCAGGGAGGGGCCAATCAGTACTTC.

There are many counts of this clonotype. V is TRBV7-2 and J is TRBJ2-1; D may be TRBD1 or TRBD2 (5 bases each). CDR3 size: 15 residues. Germline CDR1 SGHTA, CDR2 FQGNSA. Trimming took 5 bases from V and 2 from J, leaving 13 bases between them. Here the CDR3 DNA reads TGTGCCAGCAGCGACACAGGAGGTGCCTACAATGAGCAGTTCTTC. The encoded protein is CASSDTGGAYNEQFF.

This clonotype was counted many times. The chain joins TRBV18 to TRBJ1-1; D not certain. V was clipped by 3 bases and J by 0 bases, with 8 bases between them. CDR1 KGHSH and CDR2 LQKENI come from the germline V gene. The length of the CDR3 is 14 residues. CDR3 sequence (DNA): TGTGCCAGCTCACCCCGGGCCATGAACACTGAAGCTTTCTTT. It translates to CASSPRAMNTEAFF.

The table lists this clonotype with many counts. The rearrangement joins TRBV20-1 to TRBJ2-1, with 11 positions matching TRBD2. The CDR3 has 14 residues. CDR1 and CDR2 (germline): DFQATT, SNEGSKA (reference sequence). Unmatched junction bases numbered 2, after V lost 3 bases and J lost 4 bases. The CDR3 sequence is CSASSGRDYNEQFF. The CDR3 nucleotides are TGCAGTGCTAGTAGCGGGAGGGATTACAATGAGCAGTTCTTC.

This clonotype appeared many times. The rearrangement uses TRBV7-9 and TRBJ1-3; possible D gene TRBD1, 6 bases. Trimming cost V 6 bases and J 0 bases, with 15 bases left between them. This CDR3 region has 16 residues. Germline CDR1 and CDR2: SEHNR and FQNEAQ (reference sequence). The CDR3 here is CASSEEVTGSGNTIYF. DNA of the CDR3: TGTGCCAGCAGTGAAGAAGTGACAGGCTCTGGAAACACCATATATTTT. Together with reference TRBV7-9 and TRBJ1-3, the CDR3 gives the full variable domain: DTGVSQNPRHKITKRGQNVTFRCDPISEHNRLYWYRQTLGQGPEFLTYFQNEAQLEKSRLLSDRFSAERPKGSFSTLEIQRTEQGDSAMYLCASSEEVTGSGNTIYFGEGSWLTVV.

This clonotype was counted ten times or more. This chain links TRBV29-1 with TRBJ2-5; D may be TRBD1 (5 bases). There are 12 residues in the CDR3. The V gene lost 8 bases and the J gene lost 1 base, with 11 bases spanning the gap. Germline lookup yields CDR1 SQVTM and CDR2 ANQGSEA. The CDR3 DNA reads as TGCAGCACGACAGAGGTCCAAGAGACCCAGTACTTC. Translation gives CSTTEVQETQYF.

This clonotype was observed many times. The V gene is TRBV24-1, the J gene TRBJ2-3, with 7 bases matching TRBD2. CDR1 KGHDR and CDR2 SFDVKD come from the germline V gene. CDR3 length: 13 amino acids. V shed 5 bases, J shed 6 bases, and the junction held 4 bases outside the gene matches. The CDR3 is CATSAAGVDTQYF. For the CDR3, the DNA is TGTGCCACCAGTGCCGCGGGAGTGGATACGCAGTATTTT.

This clonotype came up many times. The gene calls are TRBV20-1 and TRBJ1-6; 9 bases agree with TRBD1. The CDR3 runs 16 residues. Germline V gene sequence: CDR1 DFQATT, CDR2 SNEGSKA (reference sequence). V gave up 0 bases and J gave up 7 bases; unmatched junction bases: 7. The CDR3 reads CSARDWGGQGNSPLHF. The DNA for the CDR3 is TGCAGTGCTAGAGATTGGGGAGGACAGGGGAATTCACCCCTCCACTTT.

This clonotype has at least ten counts. The genes are TRBV7-2 and TRBJ1-1; D gene ambiguous. CDR3 length: 14 residues. Per the germline V gene, CDR1 is SGHTA and CDR2 is FQGNSA. The ends were cut back, 4 bases at V and 3 bases at J, with 12 bases in the middle. CDR3 bases: TGTGCCAGCAGCTCCCGTCCCCGACACACTGAAGCTTTCTTT. Translation: CASSSRPRHTEAFF.

At least ten counts were recorded for this clonotype. The gene calls are TRBV20-1 and TRBJ2-1; TRBD2 aligns across 9 bases. Looked up from germline, CDR1 is DFQATT and CDR2 is SNEGSKA (reference sequence). V lost 4 bases and J lost 1; bases outside the gene matches: 2. The CDR3 loop spans 14 amino acids. The CDR3 sequence: CSAIAGASYNEQFF. CDR3 sequence (DNA): TGCAGTGCTATAGCGGGAGCGTCCTACAATGAGCAGTTCTTC.

This clonotype was counted ten times or more. The chain links TRBV4-1 to TRBJ2-3; D may correspond to TRBD1 or TRBD2 (5 bases each). Per the germline V gene, CDR1 is MGHRA and CDR2 is YSYEKL. The ends were cut back, 5 bases at V and 2 bases at J, with 11 bases in the middle. The CDR3 sequence is 14 residues long. Written as DNA, the CDR3 is TGCGCCAGCAGCGACTGGGGGACCACAGATACGCAGTATTTT. Translated, it gives CASSDWGTTDTQYF.

The rearrangement joins TRBV5-1 to TRBJ2-7; possibly TRBD2 for D (5 bases). This CDR3 spans 11 amino acids. Looked up from germline, CDR1 is SGHRS and CDR2 is YFSETQ. Deletions cut 5 bases from V and 3 bases from J, with 6 bases between. The CDR3 DNA reads as TGCGCCAGCAGGAGGGACTACGAGCAGTACTTC. Translation: CASRRDYEQYF.

This clonotype was counted many times. This chain joins TRBV10-1 and TRBJ2-1; 11 nucleotides agree with TRBD1. V was pared by 6 bases and J by 7 bases, with 5 bases of the junction left unmatched. Germline V gene lookup returns CDR1 WNHNN and CDR2 SYGVQD (reference sequence). The CDR3 extends over 14 amino acids. The CDR3, as DNA: TGCGCCAGCAGCGGACAGGGGGCTTGGAATGAGCAGTTCTTC. Translated: CASSGQGAWNEQFF.

This clonotype was picked up many times. The chain has TRBV28 and TRBJ2-7, with D hard to call. The germline V gene has CDR1 MDHEN and CDR2 SYDVKM. The CDR3 consists of 14 residues. The V gene lost 6 bases and the J gene lost 0 bases, with 12 bases spanning the gap. CDR3 DNA: TGTGCCAGCAGAGATGCCGGAAGCTCCTACGAGCAGTACTTC. Translating gives CASRDAGSSYEQYF.

Note on this clonotype: A much larger clonotype is one base distant, so this may be a read error. J is TRBJ2-5 and V is TRBV3-1, with D perhaps being TRBD1 or TRBD2 (5 bases each). Germline values: CDR1 LGHDT, CDR2 YNNKEL (reference sequence). The CDR3 is 15 residues long. The CDR3 bases are TGTGCCAGCAGCCATTCCGGGACGGTAACGTTTACCCGGTACTTC. This translates into CASSHSGTVTFTRYF.

This clonotype has a count of ten or more. The J gene is TRBJ2-1, the V gene TRBV7-8; 13 positions agree with TRBD2. The CDR3 contains 16 residues. The ends lost 5 bases at V and 7 bases at J; junction bases unmatched: 8. Germline V lookup: CDR1 SGHVS, CDR2 FQNEAQ. This chain's CDR3 is CASSLVLAGGPNEQFF. The CDR3 DNA is TGTGCCAGCAGCCTAGTACTAGCGGGAGGGCCAAATGAGCAGTTCTTC.

This clonotype was seen repeatedly, ten times or more. J is TRBJ2-1 and V is TRBV15; TRBD2 matches at 10 bases. The CDR3 contains 16 residues. V lost 3 bases to trimming and J lost 3 bases; unmatched junction nucleotides: 5. Germline CDR1 and CDR2: LNHNV and YYDKDF (reference sequence). CDR3 sequence (DNA): TGTGCCACCAGCAGTCCCCTAGCGGGGGTCTACAATGAGCAGTTCTTC. The encoded protein is CATSSPLAGVYNEQFF. The variable domain in full, with the rest retrieved from reference TRBV15 and TRBJ2-1, is DAMVIQNPRYQVTQFGKPVTLSCSQTLNHNVMYWYQQKSSQAPKLLFHYYDKDFNNEADTPDNFQSRRPNTSFCFLDIRSPGLGDTAMYLCATSSPLAGVYNEQFFGPGTRLTVL.

J is TRBJ1-1 and V is TRBV5-1; 9 positions agree with TRBD1. Per germline, CDR1 SGHRS and CDR2 YFSETQ. J gave up 3 bases and V 4 bases, and 7 bases lay outside the gene matches. CDR3 length: 15 residues. The CDR3 DNA reads TGCGCCAGCAGCCTGACGGGACAGGGAGACACTGAAGCTTTCTTT. The encoded protein is CASSLTGQGDTEAFF. Complete variable domain (other parts from reference TRBV5-1 and TRBJ1-1): KAGVTQTPRYLIKTRGQQVTLSCSPISGHRSVSWYQQTPGQGLQFLFEYFSETQRNKGNFPGRFSGRQFSNSRSEMNVSTLELGDSALYLCASSLTGQGDTEAFFGQGTRLTVV.

This clonotype was seen ten or more times. The chain employs TRBV5-1 and TRBJ2-1; 14 bases match TRBD2. CDR1 and CDR2 from the germline V gene are SGHRS and YFSETQ. V trimming: 4 bases; J trimming: 5 bases; junction bases outside the gene matches: 2. The CDR3 spans 15 residues. CDR3 loop: CASSVGLAGDNEQFF. The CDR3 DNA follows: TGCGCCAGCAGCGTGGGACTAGCGGGAGACAATGAGCAGTTCTTC.

Turning to this clonotype: Possible read error: a much larger clone is one base away. The rearrangement joins TRBV28 to TRBJ1-6, with 7 bases matching TRBD1. The CDR3 has 14 amino acids. Germline assignment: CDR1 MDHEN and CDR2 SYDVKM. The junction had 5 bases not matched to a gene; V was cut back by 6 bases and J by 6 bases. As DNA, the CDR3 is TGTGCCAGCAGCCAGACAGGGTGTAATTCACCCCTCCACTTT. This translates into CASSQTGCNSPLHF.

The table lists this clonotype with many counts. The chain combines TRBV11-3 with TRBJ2-5, with 12 positions matching TRBD2. The CDR3 consists of 16 residues. With V trimmed by 4 bases and J by 1 base, 4 bases remained unmatched. CDR1 and CDR2 from the germline V gene are SGHNT and YENEEA. In nucleotides, the CDR3 is TGTGCCAGCAGCTCCGGACTAGCGGGAATCCAAGAGACCCAGTACTTC. It encodes CASSSGLAGIQETQYF.

This clonotype was seen many times. The chain carries TRBV29-1 and TRBJ1-2; the D is unclear. V lost 5 bases to trimming and J lost 4 bases, with 11 bases between them. The CDR3 totals 12 residues. Per the germline V gene, CDR1 is SQVTM and CDR2 is ANQGSEA. The CDR3 bases are TGCAGCGTTCAAAGATATAGCTATGGCTACACCTTC. Translating gives CSVQRYSYGYTF.

Many counts were recorded for this clonotype. The V call is TRBV5-1, the J call TRBJ2-1; 9 bases are a match to TRBD2. This CDR3 is 15 amino acids long. CDR1 is SGHRS, CDR2 YFSETQ, per germline. The junction had 3 bases not matched to a gene; V was cut back by 0 bases and J by 5 bases. The CDR3 sequence: CASSLVLAGHNEQFF. The CDR3, as DNA: TGCGCCAGCAGCTTGGTTCTAGCGGGGCACAATGAGCAGTTCTTC.

This clonotype was seen repeatedly, ten times or more. The rearrangement uses TRBV27 and TRBJ2-7, with TRBD1 matching 7 bases. With V trimmed by 6 bases and J by 3 bases, 2 bases remained unmatched. CDR1 is MNHEY, CDR2 SMNVEV, per germline (reference sequence). The CDR3 contains 12 residues. The CDR3 DNA is TGTGCCAGCAGCCAGGGGGTCTACGAGCAGTACTTC. Residues: CASSQGVYEQYF.

The chain couples TRBV24-1 to TRBJ2-2; weak D call: TRBD2 (5 bases). This CDR3 is 14 amino acids long. Germline assignment: CDR1 KGHDR and CDR2 SFDVKD. The ends were cut back, 5 bases at V and 7 bases at J, with 13 bases in the middle. The CDR3 DNA reads TGTGCCACCAGTGCGGGGAGCAATGGCGGGGAGCTGTTTTTT. Its protein product is CATSAGSNGGELFF.

This clonotype was recorded many times. The chain joins TRBV5-1 to TRBJ2-5; perhaps TRBD2 as D (7 bases). The CDR3 loop spans 16 amino acids. Looked up from germline, CDR1 is SGHRS and CDR2 is YFSETQ. The V end was cut by 4 bases, the J end by 2 bases, with 18 bases between. CDR3 sequence: CASSPVGGAVQETQYF. The DNA for the CDR3 is TGCGCCAGCAGCCCCGTTGGGGGGGCGGTGCAAGAGACCCAGTACTTC. The full variable domain, rest sourced from reference TRBV5-1 and TRBJ2-5, is KAGVTQTPRYLIKTRGQQVTLSCSPISGHRSVSWYQQTPGQGLQFLFEYFSETQRNKGNFPGRFSGRQFSNSRSEMNVSTLELGDSALYLCASSPVGGAVQETQYFGPGTRLLVL.

This clonotype was counted ten times or more. The gene calls are TRBV5-1 and TRBJ1-5; 7 bases are a match to TRBD1. CDR3 length equals 13 residues. Germline lookup yields CDR1 SGHRS and CDR2 YFSETQ. The ends lost 4 bases at V and 5 bases at J; junction bases unmatched: 3. CDR3 nucleotide sequence: TGCGCCAGCAGCCTGCAGGGGGATCAGCCCCAGCATTTT. It translates to CASSLQGDQPQHF.

This clonotype was seen at least ten times. The genes are TRBV12-3 or TRBV12-4 and TRBJ1-2; D possibly corresponds to TRBD1 (6 bases). Between the trimmed V and J ends, which lost 2 bases and 2 bases, there was a span of 9 bases. The CDR3 loop spans 14 amino acids. In nucleotides, the CDR3 is TGTGCCAGCAGTTTATCGACAGGCAACTATGGCTACACCTTC. Protein: CASSLSTGNYGYTF.

This clonotype was found many times. The chain combines TRBV27 with TRBJ2-7, with a tentative D call TRBD1 (5 bases). Germline V lookup: CDR1 MNHEY, CDR2 SMNVEV (reference sequence). V was pared by 4 bases and J by 0 bases, with 13 bases between. This CDR3 is 15 amino acids long. The CDR3 region is CASSSVQGSSYEQYF. The CDR3 coding sequence is TGTGCCAGCAGTTCTGTCCAGGGCAGCTCCTACGAGCAGTACTTC.

This clonotype appeared many times. Here the CDR3 DNA reads TGTGCCATCAGTGAACACGGGACCCACTACGAGCAGTACTTC. Protein: CAISEHGTHYEQYF. The chain recombines TRBV10-3 with TRBJ2-7; D may correspond to TRBD1 or TRBD2 (5 bases each). Trimming left V 3 bases short and J 3 bases short, with 12 bases between. CDR3 length: 14 residues. Germline assignment: CDR1 ENHRY and CDR2 SYGVKD.

This clonotype has more than one count but fewer than ten. This may stem from a read error, because a much larger clone lies one nucleotide away. The V call is TRBV27, the J call TRBJ2-5; the D gene could be TRBD1 or TRBD2 (5 bases each). Deletions cut 7 bases from V and 4 bases from J, with 19 bases between. Germline assignment: CDR1 MNHEY and CDR2 SMNVEV (reference sequence). The CDR3 contains 15 residues. In DNA, the CDR3 is TGTGCCAGCACCGTGGGACGTAACTTGGGAGAGACCCAGTACTTC. Its translation: CASTVGRNLGETQYF.